This T cell receptor (beta chain) derives from a study of T-cell reconstitution after alpha-beta-depleted transplantation in children. This clonotype was counted many times. What it recognizes is unknown. Unique molecular identifiers were incorporated into the prepared TCRbeta library. TCRdb recomputed calls from the PCR reads with MiXCR, one row per CDR3 protein. The table shows hundreds of thousands of distinct CDR3 sequences, with more than 20% occurring only once. Study-level results: T-cell counts and diversity at one year following transplant were attributed mainly to newly produced T cells. Several hundred expanded graft clones reportedly supplied alpha-beta T cells about two months after transplant.

The CDR3 covers 14 residues. Unmatched junction bases numbered 2, after V lost 4 bases and J lost 3 bases. The V and J genes are TRBV12-3 or TRBV12-4 and TRBJ1-5; the match to TRBD1 covers 8 bases. The sample in question was PBMCs, mostly from graft donor cells, obtained 360 days after TCRalphabeta/CD19-depleted stem cell transplant. The clonotype comes from a boy less than two years old who had a stem cell transplant for acute myeloid leukemia, so the T cells may come from the graft donor. CDR3 residues: CASSYQGANQPQHF. In DNA, the CDR3 is TGTGCCAGCAGTTATCAGGGGGCCAATCAGCCCCAGCATTTT.